The 17 T cell receptor beta chains listed next were all sequenced from one sample in a study of cytomegalovirus exposure and HLA in healthy donors. 60 Vbeta and 13 Jbeta primers were used in PCR. The repertoire was sequenced with immunoSEQ multiplex PCR; TCRdb's copy has only in-frame clones and lacks some. The data contain 150,000 or so clones, roughly 80% of them singletons. The sequencing input was PBMCs. The receptors come from a woman aged 40 to 50 in good health and CMV-seropositive.

V is TRBV6-5 and J is TRBJ2-3, with 7 nucleotides matching TRBD1. The CDR3 runs 14 residues. CDR1 is MNHEY and CDR2 is SVGAGI in the germline V gene. Trimming cost V 5 bases and J 5 bases; bases outside gene matches: 7. The CDR3 sequence: CASSEDRARDTQYF. CDR3 bases: TGTGCCAGCAGTGAAGACAGGGCGAGAGATACGCAGTATTTT.

This chain uses TRBV5-1 with TRBJ2-1; D possibly corresponds to TRBD2 (7 bases). Trimming took 4 bases from V and 8 from J, leaving 16 bases between them. The CDR3 is 14 amino acids. Germline V gene data show CDR1 as SGHRS and CDR2 as YFSETQ. The CDR3 DNA sequence: TGCGCCAGCAGCCAGATGGCGGGGGCGTATGAGCAGTTCTTC. This translates into CASSQMAGAYEQFF.

This clone was counted only a few times. The rearrangement uses TRBV7-9 and TRBJ2-2; D possibly corresponds to TRBD2 (5 bases). V lost 5 bases and J 6 bases, leaving 10 bases between the germline ends. This CDR3 is built from 13 residues. CDR1 and CDR2 from the germline V gene are SEHNR and FQNEAQ (reference sequence). CDR3 bases: TGTGCCAGCAGCGCCGGGGTCCCCGGGGAGCTGTTTTTT. Protein sequence: CASSAGVPGELFF. Filled out from reference TRBV7-9 and TRBJ2-2, the complete variable domain reads DTGVSQNPRHKITKRGQNVTFRCDPISEHNRLYWYRQTLGQGPEFLTYFQNEAQLEKSRLLSDRFSAERPKGSFSTLEIQRTEQGDSAMYLCASSAGVPGELFFGEGSRLTVL.

In its sample, this clone was seen a few times. The rearrangement uses TRBV4-1 and TRBJ2-3, with D tentatively TRBD2 (5 bases). This CDR3 comprises 16 residues. Germline assignment: CDR1 MGHRA and CDR2 YSYEKL. Trimming shortened V by 2 bases and J by 2 bases, and 14 bases separated the two germline ends. The CDR3 bases are TGCGCCAGCAGCCAACCCCTTGGACTCCCCACAGATACGCAGTATTTT. This sequence encodes CASSQPLGLPTDTQYF.

V usage is TRBV2 and J usage is TRBJ2-3; 11 bases are shared with TRBD2. Looked up from germline, CDR1 is SNHLY and CDR2 is FYNNEI. CDR3 length: 15 residues. The junction had 9 bases not matched to a gene; V was cut back by 5 bases and J by 8 bases. CDR3 sequence: CASSFPGLADGTQYF. CDR3 sequence (DNA): TGTGCCAGCAGTTTCCCGGGACTAGCGGACGGTACGCAGTATTTT.

This chain connects TRBV7-9 to TRBJ2-7, with D perhaps matching TRBD1 (6 bases). The CDR3 is 14 amino acids. V was pared by 5 bases and J by 2 bases, with 13 bases between. CDR1 is SEHNR, CDR2 FQNEAQ, per germline (reference sequence). CDR3 protein: CASSPRGNPYEQYF. The CDR3 bases are TGTGCCAGCAGCCCCAGGGGAAATCCCTACGAGCAGTACTTC. The full variable domain, rest sourced from reference TRBV7-9 and TRBJ2-7, is DTGVSQNPRHKITKRGQNVTFRCDPISEHNRLYWYRQTLGQGPEFLTYFQNEAQLEKSRLLSDRFSAERPKGSFSTLEIQRTEQGDSAMYLCASSPRGNPYEQYFGPGTRLTVT.

The rearrangement links TRBV6-1 to TRBJ1-2, with 7 bases that match TRBD1. Per the germline V gene, CDR1 is MNHNS and CDR2 is SASEGT. V trimming: 5 bases; J trimming: 5 bases; junction bases outside the gene matches: 8. The CDR3 covers 14 residues. CDR3 residues: CASSRQGLRYGYTF. The CDR3 DNA reads TGTGCCAGCAGTCGACAGGGACTTCGGTATGGCTACACCTTC.

J is TRBJ2-5 and V is TRBV5-4; perhaps TRBD2 as D (7 bases). The CDR3 runs 15 residues. V dropped 2 bases and J dropped 5 bases, with 16 bases sitting between them. Per the germline V gene, CDR1 is SGHNT and CDR2 is YYREEE (reference sequence). The CDR3, as DNA: TGTGCCAGCAGCTTAACGTGGGGGGGCCCTGAGACCCAGTACTTC. Translating it yields CASSLTWGGPETQYF.

The J gene is TRBJ1-1, the V gene TRBV7-6; no firm D call. The CDR3 totals 14 residues. Trimming left V 1 base short and J 0 bases short, with 6 bases between. CDR1 is SGHVS and CDR2 is FNYEAQ in the germline V gene. CDR3 protein: CASSLGAMNTEAFF. Written as DNA, the CDR3 is TGTGCCAGCAGCTTAGGTGCGATGAACACTGAAGCTTTCTTT.

The chain has TRBV5-1 and TRBJ1-1, with 8 bases that match TRBD1. CDR3 size: 14 residues. The trim removed 4 bases at V and 0 bases at J, leaving 2 bases unmatched. Per the germline V gene, CDR1 is SGHRS and CDR2 is YFSETQ. Written as DNA, the CDR3 is TGCGCCAGCAGCGTACAGGGGGTGAACACTGAAGCTTTCTTT. This translates into CASSVQGVNTEAFF.

Concerning this clone: Relative to the germline gene, one junction end is altered; a read error may explain this. This specimen includes other DNA sequences encoding the same CDR3. The V call is TRBV2, the J call TRBJ2-3, with 7 bases aligning to TRBD1. The CDR3 covers 15 residues. Germline lookup yields CDR1 SNHLY and CDR2 FYNNEI. CDR3 loop: CASSAPNRGTDTQYF. CDR3 in DNA: TGTGCCAGCAGTGCTCCAAACAGGGGCACGGATACGCAGTATTTT.

The V call is TRBV5-1, the J call TRBJ2-5, with 8 bases aligning to TRBD2. The CDR3 has 14 amino acids. Losses at the gene ends were 4 bases for V and 4 bases for J; bases not matched to a gene: 6. CDR1 is SGHRS, CDR2 YFSETQ, per germline. The chain's CDR3 is CASSPAGGVETQYF. As DNA, the CDR3 is TGCGCCAGCAGCCCGGCGGGGGGAGTAGAGACCCAGTACTTC.

This chain joins TRBV5-1 and TRBJ2-2; TRBD2 matches 13 bases. Trimming removed 0 bases from V and 4 bases from J; junction bases left unmatched: 12. Germline V gene sequence: CDR1 SGHRS, CDR2 YFSETQ. The CDR3 runs 20 residues. The CDR3 here is CASSLVLGLAGLYGTGELFF. In DNA form, the CDR3 reads TGCGCCAGCAGCTTGGTGTTGGGACTAGCGGGGTTATACGGCACCGGGGAGCTGTTTTTT.

V is TRBV2 and J is TRBJ2-1; TRBD1 is a possible D gene (6 bases). V lost 7 bases, J lost 9 bases, and 16 bases lay in between. Germline V gives CDR1 SNHLY, CDR2 FYNNEI. The CDR3 extends over 13 amino acids. The CDR3 reads CASIVQGVGEQFF. The CDR3 bases are TGTGCCAGCATCGTACAGGGAGTGGGTGAGCAGTTCTTC.

On this clone: This CDR3 is also generated by other DNA sequences in the sample. V is TRBV5-4 and J is TRBJ2-5; weak D call: TRBD1 (6 bases). V was clipped by 0 bases and J by 5 bases, with 11 bases between them. The germline V gene encodes CDR1 SGHNT and CDR2 YYREEE (reference sequence). The CDR3 is 14 amino acids. DNA of the CDR3: TGTGCCAGCAGCTTGGTTGGGGGCGGCGAGACCCAGTACTTC. Protein: CASSLVGGGETQYF.

The rearrangement uses TRBV28 and TRBJ2-3; TRBD1 matches 7 bases. CDR1 is MDHEN and CDR2 is SYDVKM in the germline V gene. CDR3 length: 14 residues. After removal of 8 bases from V and 5 bases from J, the junction contained 10 bases not matched to a gene. CDR3 DNA sequence: TGTGCCAGCGGGACCGGGACAGTAGGAGATACGCAGTATTTT. This sequence encodes CASGTGTVGDTQYF.

This clone has only a few counts. The chain joins TRBV5-4 to TRBJ1-1, with TRBD1 as a possible D gene (6 bases). The CDR3 loop spans 14 amino acids. V was shortened by 0 bases and J by 4 bases, with 10 bases between the two germline ends. CDR1 and CDR2 (germline): SGHNT, YYREEE (reference sequence). This chain's CDR3 is CASSLEFRGTEAFF. The DNA for the CDR3 is TGTGCCAGCAGCTTGGAGTTCAGGGGCACTGAAGCTTTCTTT. Filled out from reference TRBV5-4 and TRBJ1-1, the complete variable domain reads ETGVTQSPTHLIKTRGQQVTLRCSSQSGHNTVSWYQQALGQGPQFIFQYYREEENGRGNFPPRFSGLQFPNYSSELNVNALELDDSALYLCASSLEFRGTEAFFGQGTRLTVV.